This T cell receptor (beta chain) comes out of a study of blood T cell repertoires in COVID-19. Whole-study context: Donors in Cohort 3 who had recovered were those with two negative PCRs, healthcare professional clearance, or resolution of their symptoms.

This table comes from immunoSEQ multiplex PCR, and its TCRdb copy is limited to in-frame clones, with some not included. This table has approximately 360,000 clones, roughly 86% appearing once. This clone appeared once. Germline CDR1 MNHEY, CDR2 SVGAGI. V dropped 7 bases and J dropped 3; count of bases not matched to a gene: 5. The CDR3 sequence is 14 residues long. The sequence was collected from a man aged 35 to 55 in a cohort exposed to, infected with or recovered from COVID-19 (not recorded which). The sequenced material came from PBMCs or T cells enriched from blood (not recorded which). The chain has TRBV6-5 and TRBJ2-2; 7 bases align to TRBD2. The CDR3 spells CASTMAGDTGELFF. The CDR3 DNA is TGTGCCAGCACCATGGCGGGAGACACCGGGGAGCTGTTTTTT.